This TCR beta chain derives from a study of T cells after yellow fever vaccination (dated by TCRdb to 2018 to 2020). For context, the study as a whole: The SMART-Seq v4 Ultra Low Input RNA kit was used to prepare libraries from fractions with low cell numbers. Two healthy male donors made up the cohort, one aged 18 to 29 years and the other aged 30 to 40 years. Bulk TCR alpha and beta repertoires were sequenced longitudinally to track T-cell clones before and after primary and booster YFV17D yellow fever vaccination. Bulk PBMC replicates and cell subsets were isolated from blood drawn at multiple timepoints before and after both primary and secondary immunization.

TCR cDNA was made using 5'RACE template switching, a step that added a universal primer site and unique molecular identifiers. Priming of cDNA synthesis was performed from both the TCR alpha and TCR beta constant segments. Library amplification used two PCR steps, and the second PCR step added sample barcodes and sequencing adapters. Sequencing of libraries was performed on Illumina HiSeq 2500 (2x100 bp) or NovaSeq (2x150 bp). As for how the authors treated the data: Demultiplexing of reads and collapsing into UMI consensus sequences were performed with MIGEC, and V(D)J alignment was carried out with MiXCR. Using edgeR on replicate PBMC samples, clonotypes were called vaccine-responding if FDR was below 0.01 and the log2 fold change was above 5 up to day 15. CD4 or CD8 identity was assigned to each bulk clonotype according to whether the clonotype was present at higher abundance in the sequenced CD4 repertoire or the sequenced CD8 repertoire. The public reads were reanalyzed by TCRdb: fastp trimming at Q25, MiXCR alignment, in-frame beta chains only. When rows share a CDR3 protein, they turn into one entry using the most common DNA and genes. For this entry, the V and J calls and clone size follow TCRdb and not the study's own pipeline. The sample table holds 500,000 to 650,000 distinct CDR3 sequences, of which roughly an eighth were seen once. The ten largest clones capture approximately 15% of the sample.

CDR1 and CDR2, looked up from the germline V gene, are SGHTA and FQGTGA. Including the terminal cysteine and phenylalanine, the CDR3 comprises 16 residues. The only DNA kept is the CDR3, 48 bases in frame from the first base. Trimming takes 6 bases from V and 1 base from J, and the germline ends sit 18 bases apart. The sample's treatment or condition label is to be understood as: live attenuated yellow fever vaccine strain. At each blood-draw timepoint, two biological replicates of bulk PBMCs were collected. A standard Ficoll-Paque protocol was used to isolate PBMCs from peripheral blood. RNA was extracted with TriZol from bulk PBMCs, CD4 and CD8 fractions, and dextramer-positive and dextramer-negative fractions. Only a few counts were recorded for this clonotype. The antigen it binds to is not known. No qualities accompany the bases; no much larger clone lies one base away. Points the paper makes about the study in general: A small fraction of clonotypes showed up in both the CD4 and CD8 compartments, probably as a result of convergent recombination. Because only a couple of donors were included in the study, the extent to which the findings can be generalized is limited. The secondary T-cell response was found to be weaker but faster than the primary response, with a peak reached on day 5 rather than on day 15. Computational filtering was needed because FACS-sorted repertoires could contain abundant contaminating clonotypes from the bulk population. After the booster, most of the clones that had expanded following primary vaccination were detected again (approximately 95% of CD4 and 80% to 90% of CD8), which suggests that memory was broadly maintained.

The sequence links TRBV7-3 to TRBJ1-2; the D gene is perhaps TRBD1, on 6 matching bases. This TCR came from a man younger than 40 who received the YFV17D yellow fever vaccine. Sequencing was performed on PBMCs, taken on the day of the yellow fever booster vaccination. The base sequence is TGTGCCAGCAGTCCTACGTCAGGGGCGGATAACTATGGCTACACCTTC. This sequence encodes CASSPTSGADNYGYTF.